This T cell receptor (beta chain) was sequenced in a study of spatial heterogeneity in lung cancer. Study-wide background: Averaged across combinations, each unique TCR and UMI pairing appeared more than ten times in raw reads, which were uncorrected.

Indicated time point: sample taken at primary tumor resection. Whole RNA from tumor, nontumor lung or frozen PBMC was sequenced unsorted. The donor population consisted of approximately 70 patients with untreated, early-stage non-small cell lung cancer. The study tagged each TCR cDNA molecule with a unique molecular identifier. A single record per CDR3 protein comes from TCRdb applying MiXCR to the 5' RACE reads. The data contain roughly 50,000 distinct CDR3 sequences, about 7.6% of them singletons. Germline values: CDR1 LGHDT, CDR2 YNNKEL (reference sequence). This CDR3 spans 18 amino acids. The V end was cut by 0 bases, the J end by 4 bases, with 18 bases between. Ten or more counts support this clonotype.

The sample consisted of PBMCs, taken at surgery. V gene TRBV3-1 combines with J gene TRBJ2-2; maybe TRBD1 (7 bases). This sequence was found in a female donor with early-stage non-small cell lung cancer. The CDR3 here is CASSQERGGTAFTGELFF. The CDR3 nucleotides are TGTGCCAGCAGCCAAGAAAGAGGGGGGACAGCCTTCACCGGGGAGCTGTTTTTT.